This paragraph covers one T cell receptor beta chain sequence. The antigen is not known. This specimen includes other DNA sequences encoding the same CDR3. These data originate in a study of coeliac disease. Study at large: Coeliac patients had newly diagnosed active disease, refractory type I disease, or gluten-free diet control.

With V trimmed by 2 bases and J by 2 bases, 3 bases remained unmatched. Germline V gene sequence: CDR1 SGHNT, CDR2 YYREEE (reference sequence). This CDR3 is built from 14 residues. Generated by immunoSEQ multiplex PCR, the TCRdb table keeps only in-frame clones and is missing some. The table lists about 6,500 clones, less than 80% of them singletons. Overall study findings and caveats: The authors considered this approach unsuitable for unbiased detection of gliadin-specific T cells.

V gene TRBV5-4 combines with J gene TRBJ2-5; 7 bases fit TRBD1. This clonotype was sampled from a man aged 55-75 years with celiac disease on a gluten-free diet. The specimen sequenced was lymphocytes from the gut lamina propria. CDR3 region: CASSFRTGQETQYF. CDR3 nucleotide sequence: TGTGCCAGCAGCTTTCGGACAGGACAAGAGACCCAGTACTTC.